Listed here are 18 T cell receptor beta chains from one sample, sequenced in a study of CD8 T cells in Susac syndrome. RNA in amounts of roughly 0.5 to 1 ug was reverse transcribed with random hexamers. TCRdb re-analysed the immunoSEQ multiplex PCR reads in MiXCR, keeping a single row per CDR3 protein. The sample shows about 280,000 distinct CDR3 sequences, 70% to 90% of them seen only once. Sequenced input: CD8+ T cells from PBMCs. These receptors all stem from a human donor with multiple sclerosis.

The CDR3 region is CASTQGARSSYEQYF. CDR3 coding DNA: TGTGCCAGCACCCAGGGGGCCAGGAGCTCCTACGAGCAGTACTTC. V gene TRBV12-3 or TRBV12-4 combines with J gene TRBJ2-7; 8 nucleotides agree with TRBD1. CDR3 length equals 15 residues. The V and J ends lost 7 bases and 0 bases, in that order; junction bases with no gene match: 8.

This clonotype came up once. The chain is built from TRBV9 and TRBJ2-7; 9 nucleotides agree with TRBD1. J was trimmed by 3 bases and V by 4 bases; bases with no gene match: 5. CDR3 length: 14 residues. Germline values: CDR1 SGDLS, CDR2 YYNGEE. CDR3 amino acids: CASSSRQGDYEQYF. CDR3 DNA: TGTGCCAGCAGCTCCAGACAGGGGGACTACGAGCAGTACTTC. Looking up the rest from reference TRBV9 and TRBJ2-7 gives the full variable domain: DSGVTQTPKHLITATGQRVTLRCSPRSGDLSVYWYQQSLDQGLQFLIQYYNGEERAKGNILERFSAQQFPDLHSELNLSSLELGDSALYFCASSSRQGDYEQYFGPGTRLTVT.

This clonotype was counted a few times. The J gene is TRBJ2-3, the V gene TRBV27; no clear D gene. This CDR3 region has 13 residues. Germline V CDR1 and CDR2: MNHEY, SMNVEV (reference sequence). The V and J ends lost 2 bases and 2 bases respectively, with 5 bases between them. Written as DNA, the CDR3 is TGTGCCAGCAGTTTACCCTACACAGATACGCAGTATTTT. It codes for CASSLPYTDTQYF.

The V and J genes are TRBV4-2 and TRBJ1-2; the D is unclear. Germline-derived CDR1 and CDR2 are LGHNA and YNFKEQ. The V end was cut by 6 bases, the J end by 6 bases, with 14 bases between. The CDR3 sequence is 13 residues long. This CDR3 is CASREAVRDGYTF. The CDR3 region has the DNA TGTGCCAGCAGAGAGGCTGTTCGAGATGGCTACACCTTC.

This chain's CDR3 is CASSQASGGRTDTQYF. CDR3 sequence (DNA): TGCGCCAGCAGCCAAGCCTCCGGAGGGCGTACAGATACGCAGTATTTT. The gene calls are TRBV4-1 and TRBJ2-3; maybe TRBD2 (6 bases). CDR1 MGHRA and CDR2 YSYEKL come from the germline V gene. The V end lost 1 base, the J end lost 3 bases, and 14 bases lay between the germline ends. This CDR3 is 16 amino acids long.

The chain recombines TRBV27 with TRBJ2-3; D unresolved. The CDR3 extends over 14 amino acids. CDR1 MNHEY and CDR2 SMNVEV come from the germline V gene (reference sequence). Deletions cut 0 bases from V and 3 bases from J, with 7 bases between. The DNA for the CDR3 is TGTGCCAGCAGTTTATCGACTCTAACAGATACGCAGTATTTT. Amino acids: CASSLSTLTDTQYF.

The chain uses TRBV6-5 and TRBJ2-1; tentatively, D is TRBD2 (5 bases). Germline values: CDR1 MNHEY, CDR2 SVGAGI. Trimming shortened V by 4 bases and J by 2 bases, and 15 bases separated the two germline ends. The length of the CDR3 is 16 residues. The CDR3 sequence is CASSSSREGTYNEQFF. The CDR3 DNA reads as TGTGCCAGCAGTTCATCACGGGAAGGAACCTACAATGAGCAGTTCTTC.

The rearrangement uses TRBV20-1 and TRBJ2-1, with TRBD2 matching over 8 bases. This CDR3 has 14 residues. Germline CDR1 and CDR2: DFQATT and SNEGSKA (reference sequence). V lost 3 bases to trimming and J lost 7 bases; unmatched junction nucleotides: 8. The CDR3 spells CSARGREVRNEQFF. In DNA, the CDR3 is TGCAGTGCTAGGGGGCGGGAGGTGAGGAATGAGCAGTTCTTC.

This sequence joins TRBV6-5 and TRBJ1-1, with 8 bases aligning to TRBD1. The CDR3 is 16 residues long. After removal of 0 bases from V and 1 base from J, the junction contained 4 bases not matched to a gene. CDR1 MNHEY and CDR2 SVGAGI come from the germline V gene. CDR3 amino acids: CASSYSQGARNTEAFF. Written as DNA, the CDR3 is TGTGCCAGCAGTTACTCCCAGGGGGCCCGGAACACTGAAGCTTTCTTT.

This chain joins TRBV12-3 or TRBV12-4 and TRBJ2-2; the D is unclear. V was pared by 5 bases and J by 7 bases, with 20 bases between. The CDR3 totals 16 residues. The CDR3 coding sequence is TGTGCCAGCAGTCCCCTAGACGGGTTATATGGCGGGGAGCTGTTTTTT. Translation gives CASSPLDGLYGGELFF.

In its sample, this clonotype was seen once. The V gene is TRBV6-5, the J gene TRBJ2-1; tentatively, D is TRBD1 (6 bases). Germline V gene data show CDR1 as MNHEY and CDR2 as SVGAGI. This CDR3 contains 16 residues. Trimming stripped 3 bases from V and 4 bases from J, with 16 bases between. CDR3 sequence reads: CASSYSEGVGYNEQFF. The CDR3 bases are TGTGCCAGCAGTTATTCCGAGGGGGTCGGATACAATGAGCAGTTCTTC.

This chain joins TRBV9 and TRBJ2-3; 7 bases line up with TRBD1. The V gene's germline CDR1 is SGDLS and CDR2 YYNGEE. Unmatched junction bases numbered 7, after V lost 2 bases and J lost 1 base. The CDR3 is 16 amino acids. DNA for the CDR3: TGTGCCAGCAGCGTCGAGGGGGCTTGGGGCACAGATACGCAGTATTTT. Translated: CASSVEGAWGTDTQYF.

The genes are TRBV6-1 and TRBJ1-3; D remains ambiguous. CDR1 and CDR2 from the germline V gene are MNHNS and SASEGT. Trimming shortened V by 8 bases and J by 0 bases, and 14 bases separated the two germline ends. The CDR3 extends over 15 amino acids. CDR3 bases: TGTGCCAGCGGCGTCAGCTGGACCTCTGGAAACACCATATATTTT. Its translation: CASGVSWTSGNTIYF.

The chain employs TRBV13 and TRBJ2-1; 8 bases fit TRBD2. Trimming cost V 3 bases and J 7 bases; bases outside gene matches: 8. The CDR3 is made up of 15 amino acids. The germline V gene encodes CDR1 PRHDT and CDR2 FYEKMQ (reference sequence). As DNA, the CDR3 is TGTGCCAGCAGCTTTGTCCGGGAGGGGGTAAATGAGCAGTTCTTC. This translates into CASSFVREGVNEQFF.

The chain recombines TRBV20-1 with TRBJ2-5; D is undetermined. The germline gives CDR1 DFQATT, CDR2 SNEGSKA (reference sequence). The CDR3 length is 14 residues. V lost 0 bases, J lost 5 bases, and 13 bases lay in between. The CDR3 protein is CSARDHVGPETQYF. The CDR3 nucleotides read TGCAGTGCTAGAGATCATGTAGGCCCGGAGACCCAGTACTTC.

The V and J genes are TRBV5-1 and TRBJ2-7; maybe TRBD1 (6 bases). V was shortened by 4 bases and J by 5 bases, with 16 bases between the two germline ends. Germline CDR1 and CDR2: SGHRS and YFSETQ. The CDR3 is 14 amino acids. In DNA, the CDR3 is TGCGCCAGCAGCGCGTCGACAGGAACACACGAGCAGTACTTC. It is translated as CASSASTGTHEQYF.

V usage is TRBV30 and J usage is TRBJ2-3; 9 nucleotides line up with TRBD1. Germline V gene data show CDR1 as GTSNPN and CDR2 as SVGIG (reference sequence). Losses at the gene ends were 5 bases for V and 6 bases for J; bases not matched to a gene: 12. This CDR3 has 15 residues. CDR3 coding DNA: TGTGCCTGGGCCAGGGACAGGGACACCACCGATACGCAGTATTTT. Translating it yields CAWARDRDTTDTQYF.

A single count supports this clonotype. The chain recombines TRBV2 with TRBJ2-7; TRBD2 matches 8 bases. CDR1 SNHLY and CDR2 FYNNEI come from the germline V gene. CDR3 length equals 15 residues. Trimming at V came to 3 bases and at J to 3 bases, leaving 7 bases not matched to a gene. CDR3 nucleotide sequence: TGTGCCAGCAGTGATAGAGCGGGGGACCTCTACGAGCAGTACTTC. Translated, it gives CASSDRAGDLYEQYF.